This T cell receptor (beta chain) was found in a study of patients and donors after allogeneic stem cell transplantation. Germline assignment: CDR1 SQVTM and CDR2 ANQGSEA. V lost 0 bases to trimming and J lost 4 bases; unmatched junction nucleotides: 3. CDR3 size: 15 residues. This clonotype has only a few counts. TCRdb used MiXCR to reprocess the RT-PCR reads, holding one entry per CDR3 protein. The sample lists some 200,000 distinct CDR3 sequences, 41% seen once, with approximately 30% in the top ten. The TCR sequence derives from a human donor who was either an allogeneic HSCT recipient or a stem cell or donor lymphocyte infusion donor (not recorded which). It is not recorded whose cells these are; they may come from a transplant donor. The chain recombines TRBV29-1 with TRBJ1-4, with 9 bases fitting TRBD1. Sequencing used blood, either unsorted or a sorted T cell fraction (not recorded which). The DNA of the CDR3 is TGCAGCGTTGAAGATCCGGACAGGGGTAATGAAAAACTGTTTTTT. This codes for CSVEDPDRGNEKLFF. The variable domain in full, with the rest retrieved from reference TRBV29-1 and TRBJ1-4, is SAVISQKPSRDICQRGTSLTIQCQVDSQVTMMFWYRQQPGQSLTLIATANQGSEATYESGFVIDKFPISRPNLTFSTLTVSNMSPEDSSIYLCSVEDPDRGNEKLFFGSGTQLSVL.